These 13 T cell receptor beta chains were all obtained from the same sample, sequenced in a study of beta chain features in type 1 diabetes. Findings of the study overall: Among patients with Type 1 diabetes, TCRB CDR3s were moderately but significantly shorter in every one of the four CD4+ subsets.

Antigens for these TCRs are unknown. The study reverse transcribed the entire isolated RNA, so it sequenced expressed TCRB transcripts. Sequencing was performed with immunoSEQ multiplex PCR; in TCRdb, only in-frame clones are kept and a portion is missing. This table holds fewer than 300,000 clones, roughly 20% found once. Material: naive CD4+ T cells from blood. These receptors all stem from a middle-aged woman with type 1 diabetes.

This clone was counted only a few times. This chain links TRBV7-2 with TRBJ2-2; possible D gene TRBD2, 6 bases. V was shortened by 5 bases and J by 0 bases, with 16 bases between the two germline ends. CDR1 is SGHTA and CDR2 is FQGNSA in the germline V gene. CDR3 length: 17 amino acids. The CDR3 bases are TGTGCCAGCAGCCCCCGGGCGGGCGGGGCGAACACCGGGGAGCTGTTTTTT. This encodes CASSPRAGGANTGELFF.

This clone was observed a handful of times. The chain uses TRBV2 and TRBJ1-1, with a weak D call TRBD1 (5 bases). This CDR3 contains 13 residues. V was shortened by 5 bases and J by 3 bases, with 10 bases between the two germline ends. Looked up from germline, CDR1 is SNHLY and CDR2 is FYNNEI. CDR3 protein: CASSTGRDTEAFF. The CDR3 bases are TGTGCCAGCAGTACAGGACGAGACACTGAAGCTTTCTTT.

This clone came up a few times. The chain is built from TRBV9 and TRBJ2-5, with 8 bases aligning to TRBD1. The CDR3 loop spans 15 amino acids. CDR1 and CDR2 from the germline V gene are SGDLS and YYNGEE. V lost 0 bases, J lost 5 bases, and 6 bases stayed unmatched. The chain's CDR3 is CASSVVTGAGETQYF. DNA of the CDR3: TGTGCCAGCAGCGTAGTGACAGGGGCCGGGGAGACCCAGTACTTC.

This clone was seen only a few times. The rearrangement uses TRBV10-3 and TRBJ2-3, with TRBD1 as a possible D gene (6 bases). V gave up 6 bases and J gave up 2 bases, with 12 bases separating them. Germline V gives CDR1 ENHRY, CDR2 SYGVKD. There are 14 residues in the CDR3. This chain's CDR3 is CAISVTGHTDTQYF. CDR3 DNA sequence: TGTGCCATCAGCGTGACAGGACACACAGATACGCAGTATTTT.

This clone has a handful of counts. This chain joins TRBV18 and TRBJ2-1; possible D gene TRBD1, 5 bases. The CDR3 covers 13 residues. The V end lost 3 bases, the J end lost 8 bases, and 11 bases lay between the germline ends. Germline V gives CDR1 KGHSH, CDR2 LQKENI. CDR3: CASSPRLGDEQFF. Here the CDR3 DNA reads TGTGCCAGCTCACCCCGGCTAGGGGATGAGCAGTTCTTC. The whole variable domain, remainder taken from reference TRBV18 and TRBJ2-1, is NAGVMQNPRHLVRRRGQEARLRCSPMKGHSHVYWYRQLPEEGLKFMVYLQKENIIDESGMPKERFSAEFPKEGPSILRIQQVVRGDSAAYFCASSPRLGDEQFFGPGTRLTVL.

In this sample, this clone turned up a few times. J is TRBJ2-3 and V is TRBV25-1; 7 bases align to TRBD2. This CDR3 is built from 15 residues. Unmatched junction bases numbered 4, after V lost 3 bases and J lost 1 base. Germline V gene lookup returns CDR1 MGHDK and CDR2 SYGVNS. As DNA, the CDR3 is TGTGCCAGCAGTGACTACGCGGGGGGCACAGATACGCAGTATTTT. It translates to CASSDYAGGTDTQYF.

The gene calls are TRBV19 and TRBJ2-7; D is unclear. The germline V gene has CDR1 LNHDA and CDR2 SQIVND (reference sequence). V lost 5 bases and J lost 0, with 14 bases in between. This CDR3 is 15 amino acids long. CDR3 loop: CASSASSVSSYEQYF. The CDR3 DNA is TGTGCCAGTAGTGCCTCCAGCGTCAGCTCCTACGAGCAGTACTTC.

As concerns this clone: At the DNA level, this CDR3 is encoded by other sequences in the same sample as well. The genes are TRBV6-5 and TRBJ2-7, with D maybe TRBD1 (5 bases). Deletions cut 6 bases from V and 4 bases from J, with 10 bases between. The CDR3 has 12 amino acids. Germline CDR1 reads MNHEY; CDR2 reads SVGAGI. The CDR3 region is CASSLDRYEQYF. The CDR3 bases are TGTGCCAGCAGCCTCGACAGATACGAGCAGTACTTC.

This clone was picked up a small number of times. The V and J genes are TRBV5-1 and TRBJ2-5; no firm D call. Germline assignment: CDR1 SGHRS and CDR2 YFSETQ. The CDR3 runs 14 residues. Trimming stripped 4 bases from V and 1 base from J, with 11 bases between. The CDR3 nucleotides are TGCGCCAGCAGCCCTATTTCCACCCAAGAGACCCAGTACTTC. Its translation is CASSPISTQETQYF.

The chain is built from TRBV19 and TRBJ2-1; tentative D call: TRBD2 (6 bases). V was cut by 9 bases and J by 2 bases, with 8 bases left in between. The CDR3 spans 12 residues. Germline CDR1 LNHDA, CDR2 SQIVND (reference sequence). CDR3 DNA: TGTGCCAGCCGGGGGACCTACAATGAGCAGTTCTTC. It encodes CASRGTYNEQFF.

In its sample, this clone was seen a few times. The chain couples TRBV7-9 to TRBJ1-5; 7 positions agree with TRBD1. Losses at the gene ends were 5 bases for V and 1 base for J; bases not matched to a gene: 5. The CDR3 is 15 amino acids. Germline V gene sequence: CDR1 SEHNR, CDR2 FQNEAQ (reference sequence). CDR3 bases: TGTGCCAGCAGCGTCGACAGGGCGAGCAATCAGCCCCAGCATTTT. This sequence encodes CASSVDRASNQPQHF.

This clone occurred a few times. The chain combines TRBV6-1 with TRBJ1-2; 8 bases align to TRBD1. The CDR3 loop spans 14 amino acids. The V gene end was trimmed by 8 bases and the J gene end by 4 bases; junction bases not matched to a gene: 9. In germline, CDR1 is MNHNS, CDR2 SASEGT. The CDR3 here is CASGQGAGVYGYTF. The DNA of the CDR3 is TGTGCCAGCGGTCAGGGGGCCGGGGTCTATGGCTACACCTTC.

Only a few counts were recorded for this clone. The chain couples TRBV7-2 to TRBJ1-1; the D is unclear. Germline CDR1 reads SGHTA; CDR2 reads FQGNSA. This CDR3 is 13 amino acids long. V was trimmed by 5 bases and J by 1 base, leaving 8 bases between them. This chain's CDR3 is CASSLNGNTEAFF. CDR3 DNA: TGTGCCAGCAGCCTCAACGGGAACACTGAAGCTTTCTTT.